This T cell receptor beta chain was obtained from a study of CD8 T cells in ankylosing spondylitis. Deletions cut 0 bases from V and 10 bases from J, with 10 bases between. CDR3 size: 13 residues. TCRdb passed the 5' RACE reads through MiXCR, listing each CDR3 protein once. Seen here are some 250,000 distinct CDR3 sequences, 20% to 30% observed once, and the top ten hold approximately 0.61%. The V gene is TRBV12-3 or TRBV12-4, the J gene TRBJ2-1; D uncertain. This TCR came from a male donor with ankylosing spondylitis or in good health (not recorded which). Sequencing was done on a sample of blood, either unsorted or a sorted T cell fraction (not recorded which). Here the CDR3 DNA reads TGTGCCAGCAGTTTAGCTACTAAGGAAGAGCAGTTCTTC. Encoded protein: CASSLATKEEQFF.